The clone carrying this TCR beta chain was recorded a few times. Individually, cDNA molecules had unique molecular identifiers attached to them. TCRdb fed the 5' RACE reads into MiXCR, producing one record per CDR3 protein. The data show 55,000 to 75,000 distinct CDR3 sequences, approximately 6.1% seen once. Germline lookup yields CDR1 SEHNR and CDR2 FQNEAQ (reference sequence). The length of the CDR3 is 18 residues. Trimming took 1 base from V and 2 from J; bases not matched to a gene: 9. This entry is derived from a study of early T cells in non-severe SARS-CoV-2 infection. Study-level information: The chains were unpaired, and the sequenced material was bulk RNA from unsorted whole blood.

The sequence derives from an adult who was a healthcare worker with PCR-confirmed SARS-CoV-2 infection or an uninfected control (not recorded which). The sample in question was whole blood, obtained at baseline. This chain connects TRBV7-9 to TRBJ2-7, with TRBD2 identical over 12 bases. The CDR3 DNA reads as TGTGCCAGCAGCTTAGTTCTTCTAGCGGGAGGGTCCGCCTACGAGCAGTACTTC. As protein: CASSLVLLAGGSAYEQYF.